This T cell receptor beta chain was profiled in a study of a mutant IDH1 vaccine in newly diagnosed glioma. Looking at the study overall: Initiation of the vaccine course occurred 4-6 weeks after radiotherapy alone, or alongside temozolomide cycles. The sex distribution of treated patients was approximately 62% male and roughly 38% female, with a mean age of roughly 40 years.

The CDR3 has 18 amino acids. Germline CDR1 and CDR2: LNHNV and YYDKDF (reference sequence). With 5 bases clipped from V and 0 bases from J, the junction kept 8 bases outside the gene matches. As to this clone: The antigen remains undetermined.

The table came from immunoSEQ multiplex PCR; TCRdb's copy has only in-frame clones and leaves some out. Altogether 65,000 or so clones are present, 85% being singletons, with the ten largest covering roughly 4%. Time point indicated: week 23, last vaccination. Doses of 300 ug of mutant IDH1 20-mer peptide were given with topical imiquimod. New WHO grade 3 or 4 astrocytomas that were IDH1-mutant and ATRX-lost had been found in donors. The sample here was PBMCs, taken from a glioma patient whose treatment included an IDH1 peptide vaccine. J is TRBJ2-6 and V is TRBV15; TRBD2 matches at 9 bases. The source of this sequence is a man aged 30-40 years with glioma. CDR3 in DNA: TGTGCCACCAGCCTGAGTAGCGGGGGCAGCTCTGGGGCCAACGTCCTGACTTTC. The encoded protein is CATSLSSGGSSGANVLTF.